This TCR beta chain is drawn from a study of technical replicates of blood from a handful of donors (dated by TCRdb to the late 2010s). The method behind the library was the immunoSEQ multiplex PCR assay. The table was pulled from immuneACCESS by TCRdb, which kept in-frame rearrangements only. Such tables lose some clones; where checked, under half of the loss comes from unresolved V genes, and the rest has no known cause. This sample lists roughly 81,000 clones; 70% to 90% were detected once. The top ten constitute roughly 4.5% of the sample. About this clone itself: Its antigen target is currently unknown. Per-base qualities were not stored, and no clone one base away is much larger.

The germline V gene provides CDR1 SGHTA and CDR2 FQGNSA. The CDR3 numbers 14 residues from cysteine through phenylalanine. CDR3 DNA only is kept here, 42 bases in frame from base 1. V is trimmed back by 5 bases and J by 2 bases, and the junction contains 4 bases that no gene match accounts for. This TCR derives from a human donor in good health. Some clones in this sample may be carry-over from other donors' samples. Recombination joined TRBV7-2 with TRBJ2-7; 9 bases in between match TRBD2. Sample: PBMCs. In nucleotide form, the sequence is TGTGCCAGCAGCGTCCAGCGGGAGGCCTACGAGCAGTACTTC. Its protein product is CASSVQREAYEQYF.